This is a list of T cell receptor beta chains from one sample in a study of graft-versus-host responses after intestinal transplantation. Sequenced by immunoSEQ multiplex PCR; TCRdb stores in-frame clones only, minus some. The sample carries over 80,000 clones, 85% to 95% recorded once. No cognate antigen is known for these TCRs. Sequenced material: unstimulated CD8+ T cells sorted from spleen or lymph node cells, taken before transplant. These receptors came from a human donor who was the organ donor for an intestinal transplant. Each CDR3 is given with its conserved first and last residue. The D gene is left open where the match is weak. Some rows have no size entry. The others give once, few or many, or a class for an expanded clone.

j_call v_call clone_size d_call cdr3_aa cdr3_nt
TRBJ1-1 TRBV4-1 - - CASSLGGAMNTEAFF TGCGCCAGCAGCCTAGGGGGGGCGATGAACACTGAAGCTTTCTTT
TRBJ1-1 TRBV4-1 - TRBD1 CASSQVGPQGTEAFF TGCGCCAGCAGCCAAGTAGGTCCACAGGGGACTGAAGCTTTCTTT
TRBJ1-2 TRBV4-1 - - CASSSHYGGGNGYTF TGCGCCAGCAGTTCCCACTATGGGGGCGGCAATGGCTACACCTTC
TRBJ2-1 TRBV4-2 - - CASCLDRNSYNEQFF TGTGCCAGCTGCCTCGACAGGAACTCCTACAATGAGCAGTTCTTC
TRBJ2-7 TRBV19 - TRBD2 CATTSGGLLNEQYF TGTGCCACGACTAGCGGGGGCCTCCTGAACGAGCAGTACTTC
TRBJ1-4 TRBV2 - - CASSSDRNEKLFF TGTGCCAGCTCGTCGGACAGAAATGAAAAACTGTTTTTT
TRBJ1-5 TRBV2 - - CASSVVESPQHF TGTGCCAGCAGTGTGGTGGAGTCGCCCCAGCATTTT
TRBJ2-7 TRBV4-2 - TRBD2 CASSQELAGDYEQYF TGTGCCAGCAGCCAAGAGTTAGCGGGGGACTACGAGCAGTACTTC
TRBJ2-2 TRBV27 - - CASSFIPQDTGELFF TGTGCCAGCAGTTTTATTCCGCAGGACACCGGGGAGCTGTTTTTT
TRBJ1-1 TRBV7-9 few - CASSRGGPEAFF TGTGCCAGCAGTCGGGGGGGACCTGAAGCTTTCTTT
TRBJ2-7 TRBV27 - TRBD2 CASSLSSGAYEQYF TGTGCCAGCAGTTTGTCTAGCGGGGCCTACGAGCAGTACTTC
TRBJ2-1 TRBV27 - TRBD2 CASTGLADNEQFF TGTGCCAGCACTGGACTAGCCGACAATGAGCAGTTCTTC
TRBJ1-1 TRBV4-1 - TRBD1 CASSHSPTATGTAEAFF TGCGCCAGCAGCCACTCCCCCACAGCGACAGGGACGGCTGAAGCTTTCTTT
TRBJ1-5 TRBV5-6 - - CASSFGLQGNQPQHF TGTGCCAGCAGCTTTGGTTTGCAGGGGAATCAGCCCCAGCATTTT
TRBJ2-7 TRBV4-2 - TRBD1 CASGPGQGAYEQYF TGTGCCAGCGGACCGGGACAGGGAGCCTACGAGCAGTACTTC
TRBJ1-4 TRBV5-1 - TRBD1 CASSPKDRKNEKLFF TGCGCCAGCAGCCCAAAGGACAGGAAGAATGAAAAACTGTTTTTT
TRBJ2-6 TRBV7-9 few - CASRPQGSGANVLTF TGTGCCAGCAGACCACAGGGCTCTGGGGCCAACGTCCTGACTTTC
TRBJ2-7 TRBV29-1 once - CSVDGNSSYEQYF TGCAGCGTTGACGGCAACAGCTCCTACGAGCAGTACTTC
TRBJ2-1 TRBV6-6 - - CASSYEGVWFF TGTGCCAGCAGTTACGAGGGGGTATGGTTCTTC
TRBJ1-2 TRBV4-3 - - CASSQEAGAGYTF TGCGCCAGCAGCCAAGAGGCAGGGGCTGGCTACACCTTC
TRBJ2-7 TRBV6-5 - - CASSYGGSYEQYF TGTGCCAGCAGTTACGGAGGCTCCTACGAGCAGTACTTC
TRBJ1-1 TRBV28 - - CASRYRNLNTEAFF TGTGCCAGCAGATACAGGAACTTGAACACTGAAGCTTTCTTT
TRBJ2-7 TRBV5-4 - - CASSFEGAGNEQYF TGTGCCAGCAGCTTTGAGGGGGCGGGGAACGAGCAGTACTTC
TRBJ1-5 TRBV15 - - CATSRARGYQPQHF TGTGCCACCAGCAGAGCTCGAGGCTATCAGCCCCAGCATTTT
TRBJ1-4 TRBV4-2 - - CASSQDPGISEKLFF TGTGCCAGCAGCCAAGATCCAGGGATTTCTGAAAAACTGTTTTTT
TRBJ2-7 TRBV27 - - CASSSGLAYEQYF TGTGCCAGCAGTTCCGGGTTAGCCTACGAGCAGTACTTC
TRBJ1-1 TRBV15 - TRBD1 CATSSQGQGFGNTEAFF TGTGCCACCAGCAGTCAGGGACAGGGGTTTGGAAACACTGAAGCTTTCTTT
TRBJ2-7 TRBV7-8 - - CASSRELSRRLLRTELTYEQYF TGTGCCAGCAGCCGCGAACTTAGCCGCAGACTCCTTAGGACAGAGCTAACCTACGAGCAGTACTTC
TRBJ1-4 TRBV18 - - CASSPRGATNEKLFF TGTGCCAGCTCCCCCAGGGGAGCAACTAATGAAAAACTGTTTTTT
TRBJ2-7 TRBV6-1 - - CASSEQRYYEQYF TGTGCCAGCAGTGAACAGCGCTACTACGAGCAGTACTTC
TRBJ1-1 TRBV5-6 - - CASSLGSTVNRAFF TGTGCCAGCAGCTTGGGATCCACAGTTAATCGAGCTTTCTTT
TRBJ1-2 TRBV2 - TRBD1 CASRRDRDGYTF TGTGCCAGCAGACGAGACAGGGATGGCTACACCTTC
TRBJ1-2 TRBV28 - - CASSPGVANYGYTF TGTGCCAGCAGTCCAGGGGTAGCTAACTATGGCTACACCTTC
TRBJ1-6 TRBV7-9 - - CASSLTIGANSPLHF TGTGCCAGCAGCTTGACGATAGGGGCTAATTCACCCCTCCACTTT
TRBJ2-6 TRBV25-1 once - CASSDGNSGANVLTF TGTGCCAGCAGTGACGGTAACTCTGGGGCCAACGTCCTGACTTTC
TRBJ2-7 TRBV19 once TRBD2 CASSIGLAGYEQYF TGTGCCAGTAGTATAGGACTAGCGGGGTACGAGCAGTACTTC
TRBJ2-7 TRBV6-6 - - CASSRFGRKDEQYF TGTGCCAGCAGTAGGTTCGGGAGAAAGGACGAGCAGTACTTC
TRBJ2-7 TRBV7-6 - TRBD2 CASSLASSGGYEQYF TGTGCCAGCAGCTTAGCGTCTAGCGGGGGCTACGAGCAGTACTTC
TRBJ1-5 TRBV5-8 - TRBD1 CASSFRDRGSDQPQHF TGTGCCAGCAGTTTCCGGGACAGGGGTTCGGATCAGCCCCAGCATTTT
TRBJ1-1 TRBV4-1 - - CASSFVGEGTEAFF TGCGCCAGCAGTTTCGTGGGGGAGGGCACTGAAGCTTTCTTT
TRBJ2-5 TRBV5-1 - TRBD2 CASSWYGLAGEETQYF TGCGCCAGCAGCTGGTATGGGCTAGCGGGGGAAGAGACCCAGTACTTC
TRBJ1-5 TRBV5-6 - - CASSLISSNQPQHF TGTGCCAGCAGCTTGATCAGTAGCAATCAGCCCCAGCATTTT
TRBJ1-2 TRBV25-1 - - CASTDSYGYTF TGTGCCAGCACTGACAGCTATGGCTACACCTTC
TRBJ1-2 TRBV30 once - CAWSVAGASYGYTF TGTGCCTGGAGTGTCGCTGGGGCCAGCTATGGCTACACCTTC
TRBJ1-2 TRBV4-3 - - CASSQDLQEEYPLGYTF TGCGCCAGCAGCCAAGATCTCCAGGAAGAGTACCCCCTTGGCTACACCTTC
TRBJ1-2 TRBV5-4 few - CASSFSDGYTF TGTGCCAGCAGCTTTTCGGATGGCTACACCTTC
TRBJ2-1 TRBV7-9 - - CASSLGLRVEQFF TGTGCCAGCAGCTTAGGACTACGGGTGGAGCAGTTCTTC
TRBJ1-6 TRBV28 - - CASSSGQTLHF TGTGCCAGCAGTTCCGGACAGACCCTCCACTTT
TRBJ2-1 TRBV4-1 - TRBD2 CASSQDGPRTSGDYNEQFF TGCGCCAGCAGCCAAGATGGCCCCCGGACTAGCGGGGACTACAATGAGCAGTTCTTC
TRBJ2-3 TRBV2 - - CASRGGLADTQYF TGTGCCAGCAGGGGGGGGCTAGCAGATACGCAGTATTTT
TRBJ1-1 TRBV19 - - CASSISGNTEAFF TGTGCCAGTAGTATATCCGGGAACACTGAAGCTTTCTTT
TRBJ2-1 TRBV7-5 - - CVRSFRTSGYSYNEQFF TGTGTCAGAAGCTTTCGGACTAGCGGGTACTCCTACAATGAGCAGTTCTTC
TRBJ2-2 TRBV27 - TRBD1 CASRRQGSTGELFF TGTGCCAGCAGGAGACAGGGGTCGACCGGGGAGCTGTTTTTT